Below, 27 T cell receptor beta chains from the same sample are listed, as sequenced in a study of cytomegalovirus exposure and HLA in healthy donors. Researchers ran the PCR with 60 Vbeta and 13 Jbeta primers. Profiled with immunoSEQ multiplex PCR; TCRdb holds only in-frame clones, not every one. Of around 200,000 clones in the sample, 82% were seen once. Sequencing was performed on PBMCs. The receptor source for this set is a man in his forties in good health and CMV-seropositive.

This clone has just a few counts. The genes are TRBV18 and TRBJ1-1; the match to TRBD1 covers 7 bases. Per germline, CDR1 KGHSH and CDR2 LQKENI. CDR3 size: 13 residues. V lost 6 bases, J lost 3 bases, and 4 bases stayed unmatched. The CDR3 here is CASSPGQDTEAFF. CDR3 DNA sequence: TGTGCCAGCTCCCCCGGACAGGACACTGAAGCTTTCTTT.

The gene calls are TRBV7-9 and TRBJ1-2; D perhaps matches TRBD1 (5 bases). Trimming removed 1 base at V and 4 bases at J, with 10 bases between. CDR3 length: 14 residues. The germline V gene encodes CDR1 SEHNR and CDR2 FQNEAQ (reference sequence). DNA of the CDR3: TGTGCCAGCAGCTTAGAAACAGGACGCTATGGCTACACCTTC. Its translation: CASSLETGRYGYTF.

This clone was counted many times. The genes are TRBV6-5 and TRBJ1-1, with D unclear. CDR1 and CDR2 from the germline V gene are MNHEY and SVGAGI. V lost 8 bases, J lost 1 base, and 8 bases lay in between. The CDR3 covers 12 residues. The CDR3 coding sequence is TGTGCCAGCCAGCGCCGGAACACTGAAGCTTTCTTT. This sequence encodes CASQRRNTEAFF.

The CDR3 DNA follows: TGTGCCAGCAGTTACTCGCGGAGACGCCCGACCGGGGAGCTGTTTTTT. Protein sequence: CASSYSRRRPTGELFF. This chain uses TRBV6-5 with TRBJ2-2; D is uncertain. Trimming removed 0 bases at V and 5 bases at J, with 13 bases between. Looked up from germline, CDR1 is MNHEY and CDR2 is SVGAGI. CDR3 length: 16 amino acids.

The chain has TRBV11-2 and TRBJ1-2; TRBD1 matches 12 bases. CDR3 length: 15 residues. The junction had 6 bases not matched to a gene; V was cut back by 3 bases and J by 7 bases. Germline loops: CDR1 SGHAT, CDR2 FQNNGV. The CDR3: CASSFSGTGGSGYTF. CDR3 in DNA: TGTGCCAGCAGCTTCTCCGGGACAGGGGGCAGTGGCTACACCTTC.

This clone has more than one count but fewer than ten. The J gene is TRBJ2-7, the V gene TRBV29-1, with D maybe TRBD2 (5 bases). Germline V gives CDR1 SQVTM, CDR2 ANQGSEA. Trimming took 0 bases from V and 0 from J, leaving 9 bases between them. The CDR3 runs to 14 residues. The CDR3 region has the DNA TGCAGCGTTGAAGACGAGCGGAGCTCCTACGAGCAGTACTTC. The encoded protein is CSVEDERSSYEQYF.

There are a few counts of this clone. V usage is TRBV5-6 and J usage is TRBJ2-1; D is perhaps TRBD2 (6 bases). The CDR3 consists of 15 residues. Deletions cut 0 bases from V and 0 bases from J, with 7 bases between. The germline CDR1 and CDR2 sequences are SGHDT and YYEEEE. CDR3 in amino acids: CASSLDSGSYNEQFF. Written as DNA, the CDR3 is TGTGCCAGCAGCTTGGATAGCGGCTCCTACAATGAGCAGTTCTTC.

The rearrangement joins TRBV6-1 to TRBJ1-1; weak D call: TRBD1 (6 bases). V shed 4 bases and J shed 7 bases, with 13 bases lying between them. This CDR3 comprises 13 residues. CDR1 is MNHNS, CDR2 SASEGT, per germline. The CDR3 is CASSASGTFEAFF. CDR3 sequence (DNA): TGTGCCAGCAGTGCATCCGGGACATTTGAAGCTTTCTTT.

V usage is TRBV7-9 and J usage is TRBJ2-2, with TRBD1 matching 12 bases. After removal of 6 bases from V and 7 bases from J, the junction contained 9 bases not matched to a gene. The CDR3 extends over 16 amino acids. The germline V gene encodes CDR1 SEHNR and CDR2 FQNEAQ (reference sequence). The CDR3 is CASRPGGQGANGELFF. CDR3 sequence (DNA): TGTGCCAGCAGACCGGGGGGACAGGGGGCGAACGGGGAGCTGTTTTTT.

The chain couples TRBV6-1 to TRBJ1-2, with D maybe TRBD1 (5 bases). The CDR3 spans 16 residues. CDR1 and CDR2 (germline): MNHNS, SASEGT. Trimming shortened V by 2 bases and J by 7 bases, and 20 bases separated the two germline ends. In DNA, the CDR3 is TGTGCCAGCAGTGAACCCCTGGCGGGGGTGTTGTCTGGCTACACCTTC. Protein: CASSEPLAGVLSGYTF.

This chain uses TRBV5-6 with TRBJ1-6; D might be TRBD1 (6 bases). Trimming took 0 bases from V and 7 from J, leaving 14 bases between them. CDR3 length equals 16 residues. The V gene's germline CDR1 is SGHDT and CDR2 YYEEEE. CDR3 nucleotide sequence: TGTGCCAGCAGCTTGGTAGGGGGAAAAGGGAATTCACCCCTCCACTTT. As protein: CASSLVGGKGNSPLHF.

The chain joins TRBV4-1 to TRBJ2-7, with TRBD1 as a possible D gene (6 bases). Per the germline V gene, CDR1 is MGHRA and CDR2 is YSYEKL. Trimming stripped 1 base from V and 0 bases from J, with 10 bases between. CDR3 length: 15 residues. The CDR3 reads CASSQGQGLSYEQYF. CDR3 DNA: TGCGCCAGCAGCCAAGGCCAGGGGCTCTCCTACGAGCAGTACTTC.

This chain links TRBV6-6 with TRBJ1-2, with a tentative D call TRBD1 (5 bases). V lost 2 bases and J 2 bases, leaving 15 bases between the germline ends. Looked up from germline, CDR1 is MNHNY and CDR2 is SVGAGI (reference sequence). This CDR3 is 16 amino acids long. CDR3 region: CASSYIPGRGNYGYTF. In DNA, the CDR3 is TGTGCCAGCAGTTACATCCCCGGGAGGGGCAACTATGGCTACACCTTC.

The chain couples TRBV15 to TRBJ2-2; TRBD2 aligns across 9 bases. The CDR3 has 15 amino acids. V trimming: 1 base; J trimming: 4 bases; junction bases outside the gene matches: 1. The V gene's germline CDR1 is LNHNV and CDR2 YYDKDF (reference sequence). The CDR3 protein is CATSRGTSATGELFF. CDR3 DNA sequence: TGTGCCACCAGCAGAGGGACTAGCGCCACCGGGGAGCTGTTTTTT.

J is TRBJ1-1 and V is TRBV6-1; possible D gene TRBD1, 6 bases. Trimming took 4 bases from V and 10 from J, leaving 13 bases between them. The CDR3 runs 12 residues. The germline V gene has CDR1 MNHNS and CDR2 SASEGT. The CDR3 sequence: CASSVNREVAFF. The CDR3, as DNA: TGTGCCAGCAGTGTAAACAGGGAAGTAGCTTTCTTT.

The chain uses TRBV6-5 and TRBJ2-1; no reliable D call. The germline CDR1 and CDR2 sequences are MNHEY and SVGAGI. The CDR3 is 15 amino acids. Trimming removed 2 bases from V and 1 base from J, with 9 bases in between. The CDR3 bases are TGTGCCAGCAGTTACGATCGGTGGTCCTACAATGAGCAGTTCTTC. Its translation is CASSYDRWSYNEQFF.

The chain joins TRBV5-1 to TRBJ1-4; unclear D gene. Germline lookup yields CDR1 SGHRS and CDR2 YFSETQ. V dropped 4 bases and J dropped 7 bases, with 8 bases sitting between them. CDR3 size: 12 residues. Here the CDR3 DNA reads TGCGCCAGCAGCCTCCCGGGTGAAAAACTGTTTTTT. Translating it yields CASSLPGEKLFF.

A few counts support this clone. The chain carries TRBV19 and TRBJ1-1; D is undetermined. The V gene lost 3 bases and the J gene lost 0 bases, with 8 bases spanning the gap. The CDR3 has 14 residues. Germline V gives CDR1 LNHDA, CDR2 SQIVND (reference sequence). The CDR3 DNA sequence: TGTGCCAGTAGTATTGCGGTTTTGAACACTGAAGCTTTCTTT. This gives the protein CASSIAVLNTEAFF.

This clone was observed a handful of times. The chain carries TRBV5-6 and TRBJ1-3, with D hard to call. The germline CDR1 and CDR2 sequences are SGHDT and YYEEEE. This CDR3 is 14 amino acids long. Trimming pared 1 base from V and 0 bases from J, leaving 5 bases between. The CDR3 DNA sequence: TGTGCCAGCAGCTTGCGCGGCTCTGGAAACACCATATATTTT. Translated: CASSLRGSGNTIYF.

This rearrangement joins TRBV5-1 to TRBJ2-7, with 7 nucleotides matching TRBD2. Germline V gene sequence: CDR1 SGHRS, CDR2 YFSETQ. V shed 3 bases and J 1 base; nucleotides not matched to a gene: 7. This CDR3 has 15 amino acids. For the CDR3, the DNA is TGCGCCAGCAGCTCTTCAGCGGGAAAATCCTACGAGCAGTACTTC. Translating gives CASSSSAGKSYEQYF.

The rearrangement joins TRBV21-1 to TRBJ2-7; TRBD2, the table's D call, was not compared with the DNA. TRBV21-1 is classified as a pseudogene. This CDR3 is 14 amino acids long. CDR3 sequence reads: CASRLAAFKYEQYV. The DNA of the CDR3 is TGTGCCAGCCGACTAGCGGCCTTTAAGTACGAGCAGTACGTC.

The chain joins TRBV5-1 to TRBJ1-4; no clear D. Germline loops: CDR1 SGHRS, CDR2 YFSETQ. V dropped 4 bases and J dropped 5 bases, with 12 bases sitting between them. The CDR3 totals 14 residues. The CDR3 DNA is TGCGCCAGCAGCGAACTAAGACCGAATGAAAAACTGTTTTTT. This codes for CASSELRPNEKLFF.

V gene TRBV5-1 combines with J gene TRBJ1-2, with a weak D call TRBD1 (6 bases). Germline CDR1 SGHRS, CDR2 YFSETQ. V was cut by 0 bases and J by 5 bases, with 14 bases left in between. CDR3 size: 15 residues. Here the CDR3 reads CASSLATGPQYGYTF. The CDR3 DNA is TGCGCCAGCAGCTTGGCAACAGGGCCTCAGTATGGCTACACCTTC.

This rearrangement joins TRBV5-1 to TRBJ1-2, with no clear D. Per the germline V gene, CDR1 is SGHRS and CDR2 is YFSETQ. The CDR3 spans 13 residues. V lost 4 bases and J lost 4, with 11 bases in between. The CDR3 DNA reads as TGCGCCAGCAGCCCCGGGGTAAGCTATGGCTACACCTTC. This encodes CASSPGVSYGYTF.

This clone was counted between two and nine times. This chain joins TRBV5-6 and TRBJ2-5, with 9 bases aligning to TRBD2. The CDR3 covers 19 residues. J was trimmed by 3 bases and V by 4 bases; bases with no gene match: 19. Germline assignment: CDR1 SGHDT and CDR2 YYEEEE. The CDR3 nucleotides read TGTGCCAGCAGCCCATTGGGCAAGCGGGAGGCGCGTGGGGAAGAGACCCAGTACTTC. Its protein is CASSPLGKREARGEETQYF.

The V and J genes are TRBV5-1 and TRBJ2-2; D is perhaps TRBD1 (6 bases). The CDR3 is 16 amino acids. From germline, CDR1 is SGHRS and CDR2 YFSETQ. Trimming removed 1 base from V and 2 bases from J, with 12 bases in between. The chain's CDR3 is CASSLTAGVNTGELFF. CDR3 sequence (DNA): TGCGCCAGCAGCTTGACTGCAGGGGTTAACACCGGGGAGCTGTTTTTT.

In its sample, this clone was seen a few times. The chain's CDR3 is CATSRDRQGRETQYF. The CDR3 DNA follows: TGTGCCACCAGCAGAGATCGACAGGGGAGGGAGACCCAGTACTTC. The rearrangement uses TRBV15 and TRBJ2-5, with 8 bases aligning to TRBD1. The CDR3 length is 15 residues. V was clipped by 0 bases and J by 5 bases; unmatched bases: 5. Germline V CDR1 and CDR2: LNHNV, YYDKDF (reference sequence). Full variable domain (missing parts from reference TRBV15 and TRBJ2-5): DAMVIQNPRYQVTQFGKPVTLSCSQTLNHNVMYWYQQKSSQAPKLLFHYYDKDFNNEADTPDNFQSRRPNTSFCFLDIRSPGLGDTAMYLCATSRDRQGRETQYFGPGTRLLVL.